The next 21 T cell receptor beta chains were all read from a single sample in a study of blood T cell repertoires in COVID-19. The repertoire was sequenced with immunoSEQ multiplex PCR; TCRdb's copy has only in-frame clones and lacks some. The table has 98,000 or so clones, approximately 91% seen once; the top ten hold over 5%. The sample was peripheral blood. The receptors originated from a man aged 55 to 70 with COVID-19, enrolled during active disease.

The CDR3 region is CASSEGRVNNEQFF. The DNA for the CDR3 is TGTGCCAGCAGTGAAGGGCGGGTGAACAATGAGCAGTTCTTC. The chain recombines TRBV6-1 with TRBJ2-1; TRBD2 is a possible D gene (5 bases). The CDR3 runs 14 residues. Trimming shortened V by 1 base and J by 5 bases, and 9 bases separated the two germline ends. Germline V lookup: CDR1 MNHNS, CDR2 SASEGT.

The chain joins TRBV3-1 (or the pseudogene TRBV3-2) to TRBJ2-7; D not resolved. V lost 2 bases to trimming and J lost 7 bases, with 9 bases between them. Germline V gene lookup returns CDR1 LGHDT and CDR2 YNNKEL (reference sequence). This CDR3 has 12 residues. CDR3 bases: TGTGCCAGCAGCCAAACCCTAGAAGAGCAGTACTTC. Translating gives CASSQTLEEQYF.

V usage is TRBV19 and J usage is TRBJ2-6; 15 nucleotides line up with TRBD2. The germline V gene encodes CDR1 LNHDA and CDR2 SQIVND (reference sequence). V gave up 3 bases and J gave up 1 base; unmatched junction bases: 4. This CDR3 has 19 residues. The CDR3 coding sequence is TGTGCCAGTAGTATCCTGGGACTAGCGGGAGGTTCTGGGGCCAACGTCCTGACTTTC. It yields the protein CASSILGLAGGSGANVLTF. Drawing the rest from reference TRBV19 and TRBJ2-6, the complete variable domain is DGGITQSPKYLFRKEGQNVTLSCEQNLNHDAMYWYRQDPGQGLRLIYYSQIVNDFQKGDIAEGYSVSREKKESFPLTVTSAQKNPTAFYLCASSILGLAGGSGANVLTFGAGSRLTVL.

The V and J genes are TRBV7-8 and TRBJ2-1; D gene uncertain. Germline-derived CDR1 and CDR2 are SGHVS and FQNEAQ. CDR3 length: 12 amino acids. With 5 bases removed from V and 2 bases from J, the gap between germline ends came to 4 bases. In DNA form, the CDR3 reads TGTGCCAGCAGCAGCCCCTACAATGAGCAGTTCTTC. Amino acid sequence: CASSSPYNEQFF.

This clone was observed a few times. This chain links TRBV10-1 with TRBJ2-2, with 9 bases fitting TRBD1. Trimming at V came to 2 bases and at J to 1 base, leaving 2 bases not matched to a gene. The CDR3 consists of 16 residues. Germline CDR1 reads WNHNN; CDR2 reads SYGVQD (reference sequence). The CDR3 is CASSEHRGQNTGELFF. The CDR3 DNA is TGCGCCAGCAGTGAGCACAGGGGGCAGAACACCGGGGAGCTGTTTTTT.

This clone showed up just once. CDR3 region: CASSLVDRAYEQYF. The CDR3 DNA follows: TGTGCCAGCAGCTTGGTTGACAGAGCCTACGAGCAGTACTTC. V is TRBV5-4 and J is TRBJ2-7; D is possibly TRBD1 (5 bases). The CDR3 covers 14 residues. Germline V gene sequence: CDR1 SGHNT, CDR2 YYREEE (reference sequence). Between the trimmed V and J ends, which lost 0 bases and 2 bases, there was a span of 9 bases. Full variable domain (missing parts from reference TRBV5-4 and TRBJ2-7): ETGVTQSPTHLIKTRGQQVTLRCSSQSGHNTVSWYQQALGQGPQFIFQYYREEENGRGNFPPRFSGLQFPNYSSELNVNALELDDSALYLCASSLVDRAYEQYFGPGTRLTVT.

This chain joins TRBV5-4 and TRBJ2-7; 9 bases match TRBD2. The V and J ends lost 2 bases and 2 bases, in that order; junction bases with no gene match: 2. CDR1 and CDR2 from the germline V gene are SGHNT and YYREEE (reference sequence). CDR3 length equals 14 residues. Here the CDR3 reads CASSFSGSTYEQYF. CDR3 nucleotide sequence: TGTGCCAGCAGCTTTAGCGGGAGCACCTACGAGCAGTACTTC.

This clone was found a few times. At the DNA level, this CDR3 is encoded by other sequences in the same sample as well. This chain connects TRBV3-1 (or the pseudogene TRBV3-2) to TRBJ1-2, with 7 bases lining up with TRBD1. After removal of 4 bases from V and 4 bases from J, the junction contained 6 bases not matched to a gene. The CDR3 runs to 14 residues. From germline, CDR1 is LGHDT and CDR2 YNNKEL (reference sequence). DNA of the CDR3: TGTGCCAGCAGCCCCAGACAGGGAAGCTATGGCTACACCTTC. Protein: CASSPRQGSYGYTF.

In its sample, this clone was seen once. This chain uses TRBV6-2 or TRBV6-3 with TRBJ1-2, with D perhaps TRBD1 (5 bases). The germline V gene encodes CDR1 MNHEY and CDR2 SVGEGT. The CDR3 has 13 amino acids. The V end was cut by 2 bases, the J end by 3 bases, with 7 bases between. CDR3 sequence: CASSYRGYYGYTF. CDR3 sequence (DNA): TGTGCCAGCAGTTACAGGGGATACTATGGCTACACCTTC.

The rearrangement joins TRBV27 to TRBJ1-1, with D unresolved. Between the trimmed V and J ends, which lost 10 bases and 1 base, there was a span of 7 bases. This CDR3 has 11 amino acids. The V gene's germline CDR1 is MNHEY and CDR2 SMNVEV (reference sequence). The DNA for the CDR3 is TGTGCCACCTCCTCGAACACTGAAGCTTTCTTT. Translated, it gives CATSSNTEAFF.

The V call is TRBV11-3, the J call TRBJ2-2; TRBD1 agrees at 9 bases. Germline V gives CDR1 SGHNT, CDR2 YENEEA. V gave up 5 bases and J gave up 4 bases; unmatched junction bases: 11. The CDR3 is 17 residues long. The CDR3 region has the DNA TGTGCCAGCAGCCTATCGGGACAGGGTGTTGGCACCGGGGAGCTGTTTTTT. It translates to CASSLSGQGVGTGELFF.

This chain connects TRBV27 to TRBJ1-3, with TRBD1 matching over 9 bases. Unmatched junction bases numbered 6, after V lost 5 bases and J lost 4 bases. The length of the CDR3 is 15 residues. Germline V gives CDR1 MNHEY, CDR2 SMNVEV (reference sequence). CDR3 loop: CASSLQGATGNTIYF. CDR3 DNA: TGTGCCAGCAGTCTACAGGGGGCGACAGGAAACACCATATATTTT.

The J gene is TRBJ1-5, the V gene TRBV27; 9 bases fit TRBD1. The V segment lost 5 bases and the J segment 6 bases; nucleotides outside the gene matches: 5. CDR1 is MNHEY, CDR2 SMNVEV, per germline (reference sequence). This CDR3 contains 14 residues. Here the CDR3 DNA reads TGTGCCAGCAGTCTGGACAGGGGCCTTCAGCCCCAGCATTTT. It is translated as CASSLDRGLQPQHF.

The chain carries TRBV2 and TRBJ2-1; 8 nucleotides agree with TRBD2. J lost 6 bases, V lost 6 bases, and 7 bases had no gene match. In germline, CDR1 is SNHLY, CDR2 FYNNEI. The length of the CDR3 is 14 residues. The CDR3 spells CASRPGLEFNEQFF. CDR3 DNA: TGTGCCAGCAGACCGGGACTAGAGTTCAATGAGCAGTTCTTC.

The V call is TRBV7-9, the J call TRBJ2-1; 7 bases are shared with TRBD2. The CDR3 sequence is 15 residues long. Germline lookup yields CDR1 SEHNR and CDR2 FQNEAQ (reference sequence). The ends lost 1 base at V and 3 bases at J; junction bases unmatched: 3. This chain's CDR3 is CASSLGASGYNEQFF. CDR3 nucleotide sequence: TGTGCCAGCAGCTTAGGTGCTAGCGGCTACAATGAGCAGTTCTTC.

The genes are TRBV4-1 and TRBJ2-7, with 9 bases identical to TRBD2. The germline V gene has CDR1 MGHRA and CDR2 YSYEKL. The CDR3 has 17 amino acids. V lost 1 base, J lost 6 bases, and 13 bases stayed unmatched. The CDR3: CASSQGTGGRALREQYF. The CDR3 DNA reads TGCGCCAGCAGCCAAGGTACTGGCGGGAGGGCCCTCCGCGAGCAGTACTTC.

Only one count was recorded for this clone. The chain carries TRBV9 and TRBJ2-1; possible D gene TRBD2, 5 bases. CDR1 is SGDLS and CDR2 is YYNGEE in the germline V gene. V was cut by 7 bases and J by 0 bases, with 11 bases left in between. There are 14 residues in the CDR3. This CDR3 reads CASGRPSSYNEQFF. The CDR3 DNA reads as TGTGCCAGCGGGAGACCGAGCTCCTACAATGAGCAGTTCTTC.

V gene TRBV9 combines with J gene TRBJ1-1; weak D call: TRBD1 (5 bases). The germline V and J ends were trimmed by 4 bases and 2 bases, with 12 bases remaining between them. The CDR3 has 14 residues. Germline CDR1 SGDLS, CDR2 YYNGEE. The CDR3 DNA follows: TGTGCCAGCAGCCGTAGTTGGGGCAACACTGAAGCTTTCTTT. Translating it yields CASSRSWGNTEAFF.

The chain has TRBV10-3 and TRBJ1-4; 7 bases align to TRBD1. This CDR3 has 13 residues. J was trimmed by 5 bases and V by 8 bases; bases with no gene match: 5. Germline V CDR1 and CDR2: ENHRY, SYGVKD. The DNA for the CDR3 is TGTGCCATCCGGGACAGAATCAATGAAAAACTGTTTTTT. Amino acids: CAIRDRINEKLFF.

Here the CDR3 reads CASSLEGLAAEQFF. The CDR3, as DNA: TGTGCCAGCAGCTTGGAGGGACTAGCAGCCGAGCAGTTCTTC. The chain carries TRBV5-4 and TRBJ2-1; 9 bases agree with TRBD2. The CDR3 covers 14 residues. Germline loops: CDR1 SGHNT, CDR2 YYREEE (reference sequence). With 0 bases clipped from V and 10 bases from J, the junction kept 5 bases outside the gene matches.

CDR3 bases: TGCAGTGCTAGTGCTAGCAGTTTCACAGATACGCAGTATTTT. As protein: CSASASSFTDTQYF. The chain uses TRBV20-1 and TRBJ2-3; tentative D call: TRBD2 (5 bases). V was pared by 3 bases and J by 2 bases, with 12 bases between. Per the germline V gene, CDR1 is DFQATT and CDR2 is SNEGSKA (reference sequence). This CDR3 comprises 14 residues.